The 6 T cell receptor beta chains given below trace back to one sample, sequenced in a study of blood T cell repertoires in COVID-19. Profiled with immunoSEQ multiplex PCR; TCRdb holds only in-frame clones, not every one. The sample consists of approximately 300,000 clones, roughly 87% of them appearing once. Sample: peripheral blood. The receptors were gathered from a man aged 18-30 years with active or convalescent COVID-19.

This chain connects TRBV5-6 to TRBJ2-3; TRBD2 agrees at 11 bases. The length of the CDR3 is 16 residues. J lost 4 bases, V lost 4 bases, and 8 bases had no gene match. Looked up from germline, CDR1 is SGHDT and CDR2 is YYEEEE. Here the CDR3 DNA reads TGTGCCAGCAGCCGGATAGCGGGGGGGCAATCAGATACGCAGTATTTT. This translates into CASSRIAGGQSDTQYF.

The gene calls are TRBV7-8 and TRBJ2-5; possible D gene TRBD2, 6 bases. The CDR3 sequence is 14 residues long. The V and J ends lost 4 bases and 1 base respectively, with 10 bases between them. In germline, CDR1 is SGHVS, CDR2 FQNEAQ. For the CDR3, the DNA is TGTGCCAGCAGCTCCGCGGGGAGCCAAGAGACCCAGTACTTC. It is translated as CASSSAGSQETQYF.

V gene TRBV6-5 combines with J gene TRBJ2-7; TRBD1 matches at 8 bases. The germline V gene has CDR1 MNHEY and CDR2 SVGAGI. The CDR3 totals 13 residues. J was trimmed by 6 bases and V by 6 bases; bases with no gene match: 7. CDR3 loop: CASREDRVSEQYF. The CDR3 coding sequence is TGTGCCAGCAGGGAGGACAGGGTCTCCGAGCAGTACTTC.

Written as DNA, the CDR3 is TGTGCCAGCAGCTTAGTAAGGGGACAGGGTACCTACGAGCAGTACTTC. It specifies CASSLVRGQGTYEQYF. This chain links TRBV13 with TRBJ2-7; 9 nucleotides line up with TRBD1. After removal of 1 base from V and 2 bases from J, the junction contained 6 bases not matched to a gene. CDR1 is PRHDT and CDR2 is FYEKMQ in the germline V gene (reference sequence). The CDR3 is 16 residues long.

The rearrangement links TRBV19 to TRBJ1-5, with D possibly matching TRBD1 (5 bases). This CDR3 spans 15 amino acids. CDR1 and CDR2 (germline): LNHDA, SQIVND (reference sequence). Trimming stripped 7 bases from V and 4 bases from J, with 17 bases between. CDR3 protein: CASKELGRINQPQHF. Here the CDR3 DNA reads TGTGCCAGTAAGGAGCTGGGGCGTATAAATCAGCCCCAGCATTTT.

The CDR3 region is CASSLGIRGLNSEAFF. CDR3 nucleotides: TGTGCCAGCAGCTTAGGTATCAGGGGGCTCAACTCTGAAGCTTTCTTT. The V gene is TRBV7-2, the J gene TRBJ1-1; TRBD1 aligns across 8 bases. The junction had 10 bases not matched to a gene; V was cut back by 1 base and J by 6 bases. The CDR3 runs to 16 residues. Looked up from germline, CDR1 is SGHTA and CDR2 is FQGNSA.